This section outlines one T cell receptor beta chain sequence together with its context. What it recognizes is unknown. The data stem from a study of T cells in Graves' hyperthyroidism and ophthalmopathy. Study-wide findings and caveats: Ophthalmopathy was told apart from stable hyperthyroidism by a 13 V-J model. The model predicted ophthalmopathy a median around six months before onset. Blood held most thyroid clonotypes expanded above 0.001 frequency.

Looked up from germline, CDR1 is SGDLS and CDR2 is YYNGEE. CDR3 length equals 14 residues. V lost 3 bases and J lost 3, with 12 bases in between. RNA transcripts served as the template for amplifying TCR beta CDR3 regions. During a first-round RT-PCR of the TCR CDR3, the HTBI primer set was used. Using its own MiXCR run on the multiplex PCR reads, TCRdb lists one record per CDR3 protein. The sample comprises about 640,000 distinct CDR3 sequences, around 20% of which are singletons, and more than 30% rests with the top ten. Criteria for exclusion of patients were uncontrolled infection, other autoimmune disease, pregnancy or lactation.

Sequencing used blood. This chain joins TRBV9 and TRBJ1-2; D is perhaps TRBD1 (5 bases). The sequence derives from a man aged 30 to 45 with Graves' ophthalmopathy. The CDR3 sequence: CASSGSQGYYGYTF. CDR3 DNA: TGTGCCAGCAGCGGAAGTCAGGGTTACTATGGCTACACCTTC.